The clone carrying this TCR beta chain was observed a few times. What it recognizes is unknown. One end of the junction varies from germline; a read error may be responsible. This specimen comes from a study of radiotherapy plus CTLA-4 blockade in lung cancer. Study-level background: Among patients, about 17% showed objective responses, and approximately 31% had disease control.

This CDR3 has 14 residues. Germline V gives CDR1 PRHDT, CDR2 FYEKMQ (reference sequence). Study-wide results and caveats: Reports identified early blood T cell clone dynamics, with interferon-beta, as the best response predictor. Tumor-derived TCR clones expanded in blood after radiotherapy plus ipilimumab.

Patients in the study, people with chemo-refractory metastatic non-small-cell lung cancer, received focal radiation plus ipilimumab CTLA-4 blockade. Libraries were prepared by immunoSEQ multiplex PCR; TCRdb keeps only in-frame clonotypes and omits some of them. The table includes 85,000 to 100,000 clones, about 88% detected once. Specimen: peripheral blood, collected from a patient treated with radiotherapy plus ipilimumab. This sequence joins TRBV13 and TRBJ1-2; TRBD1 matches at 8 bases. The TCR was taken from a human donor with non-small cell lung cancer that progressed on radiotherapy plus ipilimumab. The CDR3 spells CASSVGQGDYGYTF. Here the CDR3 DNA reads TGTGCCAGCAGCGTAGGACAGGGCGACTATGGCTACACCTTC.